One and the same sample provided the 29 T cell receptor beta chains below, sequenced in a study of blood T cells in healthy people across ages. A sample-barcoded 5' primer and a J-beta primer mix were used in a second PCR of roughly 7 to 11 cycles. TCRdb redid the calling of the 5' RACE reads with MiXCR, one entry per CDR3 protein. The data show approximately 900,000 distinct CDR3 sequences, with 25% to 35% seen just once and around 9.6% held by the top ten. These data are also associated with another study on T cells of mothers and their children.

The sample was blood. Receptors were obtained from a woman aged 40 to 55 in good health.

This clonotype was seen many times. V gene TRBV3-1 combines with J gene TRBJ1-2, with 7 bases that match TRBD1. Germline assignment: CDR1 LGHDT and CDR2 YNNKEL (reference sequence). There are 11 residues in the CDR3. The J segment lost 11 bases and the V segment lost 3 bases, leaving 3 bases of the junction unmatched. The CDR3 region is CASSQGTAYTF. In DNA, the CDR3 is TGTGCCAGCAGCCAGGGGACAGCTTACACCTTC.

This clonotype was detected a few times. J is TRBJ2-4 and V is TRBV20-1; possibly TRBD1 or TRBD2 for D (6 bases each). The J call may be mistaken, given a closer DNA end match to TRBJ2-7. Looked up from germline, CDR1 is DFQATT and CDR2 is SNEGSKA (reference sequence). The length of the CDR3 is 14 residues. The CDR3 protein is CSATWRGTSYEQYF. CDR3 coding DNA: TGCAGTGCTACTTGGAGGGGGACGTCCTACGAGCAGTACTTC.

Concerning this clonotype itself: A clone one base away is much larger, so this may be a read error. No conserved phenylalanine or tryptophan is present at the end of the CDR3, so a read error is the likely explanation. The rearrangement uses TRBV12-3 or TRBV12-4 and TRBJ2-6; the D is unclear. CDR3 size: 12 residues. Trimming took 9 bases from V and 0 from J, leaving 3 bases between them. This CDR3 reads CASCSGANVLTS. CDR3 coding DNA: TGTGCCAGTTGCTCTGGGGCCAACGTCCTGACTTCC.

This clonotype was recorded many times. The chain combines TRBV24-1 with TRBJ2-5; no clear D. Germline V gene sequence: CDR1 KGHDR, CDR2 SFDVKD. V shed 2 bases and J shed 2 bases, with 8 bases lying between them. The CDR3 runs to 14 residues. CDR3 sequence (DNA): TGTGCCACCAGTGATTCACAGTGGCAAGAGACCCAGTACTTC. Translating gives CATSDSQWQETQYF.

This clonotype has a count of ten or more. The chain employs TRBV20-1 and TRBJ2-1; D is perhaps TRBD2 (7 bases). Per germline, CDR1 DFQATT and CDR2 SNEGSKA (reference sequence). This CDR3 is 15 amino acids long. The CDR3 is CSKSRAGAGNNEQFF. CDR3 bases: TGCAGCAAGTCGAGGGCGGGGGCCGGAAACAATGAGCAGTTCTTC.

In this sample, this clonotype turned up a few times. The chain is built from TRBV3-1 and TRBJ2-5; D is unresolved. V shed 0 bases and J shed 11 bases, with 13 bases lying between them. The CDR3 consists of 13 residues. Germline CDR1 reads LGHDT; CDR2 reads YNNKEL (reference sequence). CDR3 region: CASSQEPRSKQYF. For the CDR3, the DNA is TGTGCCAGCAGCCAAGAGCCAAGATCTAAGCAGTACTTC.

V usage is TRBV29-1 and J usage is TRBJ1-2, with a possible D match to TRBD1 (5 bases). The CDR3 loop spans 16 amino acids. CDR1 and CDR2 (germline): SQVTM, ANQGSEA. Between the trimmed V and J ends, which lost 1 base and 6 bases, there was a span of 21 bases. The CDR3 reads CSVEGIRAGLNNGYTF. The CDR3 region has the DNA TGCAGCGTTGAAGGTATTCGGGCAGGGTTGAATAATGGCTACACCTTC.

The J gene is TRBJ1-1, the V gene TRBV4-3; D unresolved. The CDR3 sequence is 14 residues long. V lost 2 bases to trimming and J lost 8 bases, with 15 bases between them. Germline values: CDR1 LGHNA, CDR2 YSLEER. Here the CDR3 reads CASSQQRGRPEAFF. CDR3 DNA sequence: TGCGCCAGCAGCCAACAGCGGGGTAGGCCGGAAGCTTTCTTT.

In this sample, this clonotype turned up many times. This chain joins TRBV20-1 and TRBJ2-1; the D gene is possibly TRBD2 (5 bases). V was trimmed by 1 base and J by 7 bases, leaving 14 bases between them. CDR1 is DFQATT, CDR2 SNEGSKA, per germline (reference sequence). This CDR3 comprises 14 residues. CDR3 amino acids: CSARVSGIGNEQFF. CDR3 bases: TGCAGTGCTAGAGTGTCCGGGATTGGGAATGAGCAGTTCTTC.

The V and J genes are TRBV29-1 and TRBJ2-7, with D maybe TRBD1 (6 bases). The germline CDR1 and CDR2 sequences are SQVTM and ANQGSEA. The CDR3 contains 13 residues. The ends were cut back, 4 bases at V and 7 bases at J, with 17 bases in the middle. Written as DNA, the CDR3 is TGCAGCGTTGCAGGGGCAACTGGCAATGAGCAGTACTTC. It is translated as CSVAGATGNEQYF.

With respect to this clonotype: A much larger clone lies a single base off, so this may be a read error. No conserved phenylalanine or tryptophan is present at the end of the CDR3, so a read error is the likely explanation. The chain employs TRBV5-1 and TRBJ2-7, with D possibly called TRBD1 or TRBD2 (5 bases each). The length of the CDR3 is 15 residues. Trimming pared 4 bases from V and 3 bases from J, leaving 17 bases between. Germline CDR1 reads SGHRS; CDR2 reads YFSETQ. The CDR3 region is CASSPTTGTVYEQYI. The DNA of the CDR3 is TGCGCCAGCAGCCCGACGACGGGGACGGTCTACGAGCAGTACATC.

There are a few counts of this clonotype. The V and J genes are TRBV28 and TRBJ2-6, with D perhaps matching TRBD1 (6 bases). The germline V gene has CDR1 MDHEN and CDR2 SYDVKM. The CDR3 is 17 residues long. Trimming pared 5 bases from V and 1 base from J, leaving 15 bases between. DNA for the CDR3: TGTGCCAGCAGTAGAACAGGGCCTTCATCTGGGGCCAACGTCCTGACTTTC. Protein: CASSRTGPSSGANVLTF. Full variable domain (remainder filled in from reference TRBV28 and TRBJ2-6): DVKVTQSSRYLVKRTGEKVFLECVQDMDHENMFWYRQDPGLGLRLIYFSYDVKMKEKGDIPEGYSVSREKKERFSLILESASTNQTSMYLCASSRTGPSSGANVLTFGAGSRLTVL.

In this sample, this clonotype turned up once. The rearrangement links TRBV7-2 to TRBJ2-5; 12 bases agree with TRBD2. The CDR3 sequence is 18 residues long. The V and J ends lost 1 base and 2 bases, in that order; junction bases with no gene match: 8. The germline V gene encodes CDR1 SGHTA and CDR2 FQGNSA. This CDR3 is CASSLGGLAGGLQETQYF. The DNA of the CDR3 is TGTGCCAGCAGCTTAGGGGGTCTAGCGGGAGGGTTACAAGAGACCCAGTACTTC. Filled out from reference TRBV7-2 and TRBJ2-5, the complete variable domain reads GAGVSQSPSNKVTEKGKDVELRCDPISGHTALYWYRQSLGQGLEFLIYFQGNSAPDKSGLPSDRFSAERTGGSVSTLTIQRTQQEDSAVYLCASSLGGLAGGLQETQYFGPGTRLLVL.

As regards this clonotype: A much larger clone lies one base from this, so it may be a read error. The V call is TRBV10-2, the J call TRBJ2-5, with D possibly being TRBD1 or TRBD2 (6 bases each). The CDR3 spans 16 residues. Germline lookup yields CDR1 WSHSY and CDR2 SAAADI. The CDR3 here is CANSELLGGREETQYF. The CDR3 DNA follows: TGCGCCAACAGTGAGCTCTTAGGGGGGCGGGAAGAGACCCAGTACTTC.

In its sample, this clonotype was seen many times. J is TRBJ2-5 and V is TRBV12-3 or TRBV12-4; D is unresolved. The CDR3 consists of 13 residues. V was trimmed by 5 bases and J by 6 bases, leaving 13 bases between them. CDR3 amino acids: CASSLPSHQTQYF. The DNA for the CDR3 is TGTGCCAGCAGTCTCCCCTCCCACCAGACCCAGTACTTC.

The chain joins TRBV14 to TRBJ1-2; no clear D. CDR3 length: 15 amino acids. Germline lookup yields CDR1 SGHDN and CDR2 FVKESK. V was pared by 4 bases and J by 8 bases, with 20 bases between. The CDR3 loop is CASSPLGPRLGGYTF. The CDR3 nucleotides are TGTGCCAGCAGCCCTTTAGGACCTCGTCTGGGGGGCTACACCTTC.

The chain uses TRBV7-2 and TRBJ2-3, with no clear D. The CDR3 loop spans 14 amino acids. Between the trimmed V and J ends, which lost 2 bases and 2 bases, there was a span of 8 bases. Germline CDR1 is SGHTA and CDR2 is FQGNSA. The CDR3 is CASSLRISTDTQYF. CDR3 in DNA: TGTGCCAGCAGCTTAAGGATTTCCACAGATACGCAGTATTTT.

This clonotype was seen a handful of times. The genes are TRBV29-1 and TRBJ1-5; TRBD1 might be the D (5 bases). The V end lost 4 bases, the J end lost 6 bases, and 13 bases lay between the germline ends. The length of the CDR3 is 13 residues. Germline assignment: CDR1 SQVTM and CDR2 ANQGSEA. CDR3 residues: CSVAGIMGQPQHF. The CDR3 DNA reads as TGCAGCGTTGCAGGGATTATGGGTCAGCCCCAGCATTTT.

The chain links TRBV20-1 to TRBJ2-7; D is undetermined. Looked up from germline, CDR1 is DFQATT and CDR2 is SNEGSKA (reference sequence). Trimming left V 5 bases short and J 0 bases short, with 11 bases between. CDR3 length: 13 amino acids. The CDR3 bases are TGCAGTGCTCGCCCACTGGACTCCTACGAGCAGTACTTC. It yields the protein CSARPLDSYEQYF.

The table lists this clonotype with a few counts. The chain combines TRBV12-3 or TRBV12-4 with TRBJ2-1; 13 positions agree with TRBD2. The CDR3 covers 15 residues. Unmatched junction bases numbered 4, after V lost 5 bases and J lost 6 bases. CDR3 DNA: TGTGCCAGCAGTCTACTAGCGGGGGGGACCAATGAGCAGTTCTTC. It specifies CASSLLAGGTNEQFF.

This clonotype has more than one count but fewer than ten. The rearrangement uses TRBV20-1 and TRBJ1-1; no clear D gene. Trimming shortened V by 6 bases and J by 4 bases, and 15 bases separated the two germline ends. CDR3 length: 13 amino acids. The germline CDR1 and CDR2 sequences are DFQATT and SNEGSKA (reference sequence). The CDR3 coding sequence is TGCAGTGCCCCCGGGCCCGCGGGCACTGAAGCTTTCTTT. Translating gives CSAPGPAGTEAFF.

This clonotype was detected a few times. The chain uses TRBV6-5 and TRBJ1-2; 7 bases line up with TRBD1. V was clipped by 6 bases and J by 5 bases; unmatched bases: 6. The CDR3 is 13 residues long. CDR1 MNHEY and CDR2 SVGAGI come from the germline V gene. The CDR3 sequence is CASSIGTAYGYTF. The CDR3, as DNA: TGTGCCAGCAGCATCGGGACAGCGTATGGCTACACCTTC.

CDR3 protein: CASSLVRGHPLNTEAFF. The CDR3 DNA reads TGTGCCAGCAGCTTAGTGAGGGGCCACCCTCTGAACACTGAAGCTTTCTTT. This rearrangement joins TRBV7-2 to TRBJ1-1; tentatively, D is TRBD1 (5 bases). CDR1 and CDR2 (germline): SGHTA, FQGNSA. CDR3 size: 17 residues. The V and J ends lost 1 base and 0 bases respectively, with 15 bases between them.

This clonotype was detected a few times. The rearrangement links TRBV5-1 to TRBJ1-4; TRBD1 aligns across 7 bases. The CDR3 runs 15 residues. In germline, CDR1 is SGHRS, CDR2 YFSETQ. V was pared by 3 bases and J by 3 bases, with 5 bases of the junction left unmatched. CDR3 in amino acids: CASSYRGIPNEKLFF. In DNA, the CDR3 is TGCGCCAGCAGCTACAGGGGAATTCCTAATGAAAAACTGTTTTTT.

This clonotype was observed a handful of times. V usage is TRBV24-1 and J usage is TRBJ1-2; D ambiguous. The CDR3 is 11 amino acids. Germline CDR1 KGHDR, CDR2 SFDVKD. V shed 1 base and J shed 10 bases, with 6 bases lying between them. The CDR3 sequence is CATSDLLYYTF. In DNA form, the CDR3 reads TGTGCCACCAGTGATTTACTATACTACACCTTC.

CDR3 coding DNA: TGCAGTGCTAGAGATCGACAGGGGGCACCCTACGAGCAGTACTTC. Protein: CSARDRQGAPYEQYF. V gene TRBV20-1 combines with J gene TRBJ2-7; 10 bases are a match to TRBD1. After removal of 0 bases from V and 2 bases from J, the junction contained 4 bases not matched to a gene. The germline CDR1 and CDR2 sequences are DFQATT and SNEGSKA (reference sequence). The CDR3 consists of 15 residues.

Comment on this clonotype: One end of the junction fails to match germline, which may point to a read error. The rearrangement uses TRBV12-3 or TRBV12-4 and TRBJ1-1; a possible D gene is TRBD1 (5 bases). The CDR3 length is 11 residues. CDR3: CVSSLTPGAFF. The CDR3 bases are TGTGTCAGCAGTTTAACCCCAGGGGCTTTCTTT.

As concerns this clonotype: Germline is not matched at one junction end, which may reflect a read error. The CDR3 DNA follows: TGTGCTAGCAGCTTTTTAGCGAGGAAGGCAGGGGTCTATGGCTACACCTTC. It translates to CASSFLARKAGVYGYTF. This chain links TRBV7-7 with TRBJ1-2; a weak D match, TRBD1 (6 bases). This CDR3 contains 17 residues. The V gene's germline CDR1 is SSHAT and CDR2 FNYEAQ (reference sequence).

This clonotype was observed at least ten times. V and J are TRBV28 and TRBJ2-7; D is tentatively TRBD1 or TRBD2 (5 bases each). This CDR3 has 13 amino acids. Trimming pared 3 bases from V and 2 bases from J, leaving 8 bases between. Germline V CDR1 and CDR2: MDHEN, SYDVKM. The CDR3 reads CASSFGAPYEQYF. The CDR3 nucleotides are TGTGCCAGCAGTTTCGGGGCCCCCTACGAGCAGTACTTC.